This entry concerns a single T cell receptor beta chain. The antigen is not known. The PCR contained 60 Vbeta and 13 Jbeta primers. Repertoires were generated with immunoSEQ multiplex PCR, while TCRdb's copy carries only in-frame clones and drops some. Here the sample spans fewer than 250,000 clones, roughly 80% being singletons. The data were taken from a study of cytomegalovirus exposure and HLA in healthy donors. Across the whole study: Within the Caucasian-associated ancestry cluster were around 81% of the roughly 400 genotyped donors. Overall study findings and caveats: Later analysis showed TCR association rates varying by HLA locus, highest for DRB1 and lowest for HLA-C. Presence/absence analyses supposed approximately even sequencing depth among donors. A missense variant in DCLRE1C was later tied to TCR beta V- and J-gene trimming.

The CDR3 is 15 amino acids. The V segment lost 3 bases and the J segment 6 bases; nucleotides outside the gene matches: 6. The germline CDR1 and CDR2 sequences are LGHNA and YNFKEQ. The chain combines TRBV4-2 with TRBJ2-7; the match to TRBD2 covers 12 bases. This clonotype was obtained from a woman in her fifties or sixties in good health and CMV-seronegative. The sequencing sample was made of PBMCs. CDR3 loop: CASSQYRTSGTEQYF. The CDR3 nucleotides read TGTGCCAGCAGCCAGTACCGGACTAGCGGGACCGAGCAGTACTTC.